What follows are 19 T cell receptor beta chains derived from one specimen sequenced in a study of CD8 T cells in ankylosing spondylitis. MiXCR was run by TCRdb on the 5' RACE reads, yielding one entry per CDR3 protein. The repertoire holds about 130,000 distinct CDR3 sequences, with 9.3% as singletons. The sample was blood, either unsorted or a sorted T cell fraction (not recorded which). These receptors came from a male donor with ankylosing spondylitis or in good health (not recorded which).

Ten or more counts support this clonotype. V usage is TRBV5-1 and J usage is TRBJ2-7; 11 bases are a match to TRBD2. V was pared by 2 bases and J by 4 bases, with 5 bases of the junction left unmatched. The CDR3 has 15 residues. Looked up from germline, CDR1 is SGHRS and CDR2 is YFSETQ. CDR3 DNA: TGCGCCAGCAGCTTCGATACTAGCGGGAGATACGAGCAGTACTTC. As protein: CASSFDTSGRYEQYF.

This clonotype was seen only a few times. The chain recombines TRBV7-2 with TRBJ1-3, with D unresolved. Looked up from germline, CDR1 is SGHTA and CDR2 is FQGNSA. V was pared by 4 bases and J by 4 bases, with 17 bases between. This CDR3 spans 16 amino acids. CDR3 residues: CASSYTTSLGGNTIYF. CDR3 bases: TGTGCCAGCAGCTATACGACATCTCTAGGCGGAAACACCATATATTTT.

This clonotype occurred many times. The genes are TRBV5-6 and TRBJ2-4, with unresolved D. The CDR3 spans 16 residues. Germline V gene lookup returns CDR1 SGHDT and CDR2 YYEEEE. Trimming left V 1 base short and J 9 bases short, with 20 bases between. CDR3 coding DNA: TGTGCCAGCAGCTTGAGGAGCATCTCGAAATCTGCCATTCAGTACTTC. It translates to CASSLRSISKSAIQYF.

This clonotype was counted between two and nine times. This rearrangement joins TRBV11-2 to TRBJ2-3; D uncertain. This CDR3 is built from 14 residues. V gave up 5 bases and J gave up 2 bases, with 11 bases separating them. CDR1 SGHAT and CDR2 FQNNGV come from the germline V gene. This CDR3 reads CASSGGRFTDTQYF. Written as DNA, the CDR3 is TGTGCCAGCAGCGGCGGCAGGTTCACAGATACGCAGTATTTT.

This clonotype was recorded at least ten times. The gene calls are TRBV6-5 and TRBJ1-2, with no clear D. CDR3 length: 16 residues. V lost 0 bases and J lost 8, with 19 bases in between. CDR1 MNHEY and CDR2 SVGAGI come from the germline V gene. The CDR3 DNA follows: TGTGCCAGCAGTTACTCGATTTTATTTCTGGCGGGAGGCTACACCTTC. Translation gives CASSYSILFLAGGYTF.

This clonotype was counted only a few times. J is TRBJ2-7 and V is TRBV20-1, with D possibly being TRBD2 (5 bases). Per the germline V gene, CDR1 is DFQATT and CDR2 is SNEGSKA (reference sequence). The V end was cut by 3 bases, the J end by 9 bases, with 15 bases between. The CDR3 runs 12 residues. The CDR3 region is CSASRGSDGQYF. The CDR3 bases are TGCAGTGCTAGCCGGGGATCCGACGGGCAGTACTTC.

This clonotype was detected ten times or more. The CDR3 protein is CASSQEFLAGHPYEQYF. DNA for the CDR3: TGCGCCAGCAGCCAAGAGTTTCTAGCGGGCCACCCCTACGAGCAGTACTTC. The V gene is TRBV4-3, the J gene TRBJ2-7; 8 bases fit TRBD2. The CDR3 has 17 amino acids. Trimming took 0 bases from V and 2 from J; bases not matched to a gene: 9. Germline V CDR1 and CDR2: LGHNA, YSLEER.

This clonotype was found a few times. This chain joins TRBV6-2 or TRBV6-3 and TRBJ1-5; TRBD1 might be the D (6 bases). The ends were cut back, 8 bases at V and 6 bases at J, with 17 bases in the middle. Per the germline V gene, CDR1 is MNHEY and CDR2 is SVGEGT. The CDR3 totals 14 residues. CDR3 loop: CASRRTGSTQPQHF. In DNA, the CDR3 is TGTGCCAGCCGGAGAACAGGGTCAACTCAGCCCCAGCATTTT.

The table lists this clonotype with many counts. V is TRBV3-1 and J is TRBJ2-1, with 10 nucleotides matching TRBD2. The trim removed 2 bases at V and 2 bases at J, leaving 0 bases unmatched. Germline V gene sequence: CDR1 LGHDT, CDR2 YNNKEL (reference sequence). There are 15 residues in the CDR3. The CDR3 region is CASSQTSGAYNEQFF. The DNA of the CDR3 is TGTGCCAGCAGCCAAACTAGCGGGGCCTACAATGAGCAGTTCTTC.

Many counts were recorded for this clonotype. V usage is TRBV11-2 and J usage is TRBJ2-7; D is tentatively TRBD1 or TRBD2 (5 bases each). The CDR3 has 11 residues. Germline CDR1 reads SGHAT; CDR2 reads FQNNGV. V was clipped by 5 bases and J by 12 bases, with 14 bases between them. The CDR3 spells CASSLGPLGYF. CDR3 nucleotides: TGTGCCAGCAGCCTGGGACCGCTGGGGTACTTC. The complete variable domain, with remaining parts taken from reference TRBV11-2 and TRBJ2-7, reads EAGVAQSPRYKIIEKRQSVAFWCNPISGHATLYWYQQILGQGPKLLIQFQNNGVVDDSQLPKDRFSAERLKGVDSTLKIQPAKLEDSAVYLCASSLGPLGYFGPGTRLTVT.

This clonotype was observed many times. The gene calls are TRBV27 and TRBJ2-7, with 7 bases lining up with TRBD1. Germline CDR1 reads MNHEY; CDR2 reads SMNVEV (reference sequence). The length of the CDR3 is 13 residues. The V gene end was trimmed by 6 bases and the J gene end by 6 bases; junction bases not matched to a gene: 8. CDR3 loop: CASRLQGKSEQYF. The CDR3 nucleotides read TGTGCCAGCAGGCTACAGGGGAAGTCCGAGCAGTACTTC.

The gene calls are TRBV28 and TRBJ2-4; D is uncertain. Trimming stripped 3 bases from V and 1 base from J, with 13 bases between. Germline V lookup: CDR1 MDHEN, CDR2 SYDVKM. The CDR3 consists of 16 residues. The CDR3 sequence: CASSLPGRTAKNIQYF. In DNA, the CDR3 is TGTGCCAGCAGTTTGCCTGGAAGAACGGCCAAAAACATTCAGTACTTC.

This clonotype was observed at least ten times. The chain employs TRBV14 and TRBJ2-7; D ambiguous. V was cut by 4 bases and J by 6 bases, with 10 bases left in between. Per germline, CDR1 SGHDN and CDR2 FVKESK. This CDR3 is built from 12 residues. This CDR3 is CASSPEWGEQYF. The CDR3 DNA sequence: TGTGCCAGCAGCCCAGAGTGGGGCGAGCAGTACTTC.

In its sample, this clonotype was seen many times. The rearrangement joins TRBV20-1 to TRBJ2-3, with 10 bases aligning to TRBD1. V was pared by 3 bases and J by 2 bases, with 2 bases of the junction left unmatched. The germline gives CDR1 DFQATT, CDR2 SNEGSKA (reference sequence). The CDR3 is 14 residues long. The CDR3: CSARGQGHTDTQYF. CDR3 in DNA: TGCAGTGCTAGGGGACAGGGGCACACAGATACGCAGTATTTT.

This clonotype was counted a few times. The CDR3 DNA reads as TGTGCCACCGGTGGGGGGGCCGACACAGATACGCAGTATTTT. The encoded protein is CATGGGADTDTQYF. The J gene is TRBJ2-3, the V gene TRBV24-1, with D perhaps matching TRBD2 (7 bases). The V end was cut by 9 bases, the J end by 2 bases, with 14 bases between. Looked up from germline, CDR1 is KGHDR and CDR2 is SFDVKD. The CDR3 has 14 residues.

Only a few counts were recorded for this clonotype. A much larger clone differs from this one at a single base, so this may be a read error. This chain links TRBV20-1 with TRBJ2-2, with D perhaps being TRBD1 or TRBD2 (5 bases each). Germline loops: CDR1 DFQATT, CDR2 SNEGSKA (reference sequence). The CDR3 contains 16 residues. The CDR3 reads CCARDSGATNTGELFF. CDR3 nucleotide sequence: TGCTGTGCTAGAGATTCCGGGGCCACGAACACCGGGGAGCTGTTTTTT.

V gene TRBV4-2 combines with J gene TRBJ2-1; 11 bases match TRBD2. The CDR3 sequence is 16 residues long. Trimming removed 4 bases from V and 5 bases from J; junction bases left unmatched: 7. Germline V gene sequence: CDR1 LGHNA, CDR2 YNFKEQ. CDR3 DNA: TGTGCCAGCAGCCCTGTAGCGGGAGGGCCCGACAATGAGCAGTTCTTC. Amino acid sequence: CASSPVAGGPDNEQFF.

This clonotype was counted a few times. J is TRBJ2-7 and V is TRBV6-6; unclear D gene. The germline V gene has CDR1 MNHNY and CDR2 SVGAGI (reference sequence). Trimming shortened V by 6 bases and J by 3 bases, and 12 bases separated the two germline ends. The CDR3 has 13 residues. CDR3 sequence reads: CASSPGVLYEQYF. CDR3 in DNA: TGTGCCAGCAGCCCAGGTGTGCTCTACGAGCAGTACTTC.

This clonotype was recorded many times. The chain combines TRBV7-8 with TRBJ1-5; no firm D call. CDR1 and CDR2 from the germline V gene are SGHVS and FQNEAQ. The V end lost 8 bases, the J end lost 0 bases, and 17 bases lay between the germline ends. The CDR3 extends over 16 amino acids. This CDR3 reads CASRSEPADSNQPQHF. CDR3 coding DNA: TGTGCCAGCCGCTCCGAGCCAGCAGATAGCAATCAGCCCCAGCATTTT.